The 11 T cell receptor beta chains below come from one sample, sequenced in a study of CD4+ T cells in melanoma. Repertoires were generated with immunoSEQ multiplex PCR, while TCRdb's copy carries only in-frame clones and drops some. The profile shows about 20,000 clones, 83% of them singletons. The sequencing input was cells from a culture (not recorded whether cultured in vitro). The receptor source for this set is a human donor with melanoma.

The genes are TRBV5-4 and TRBJ1-4; D remains unclear. V was pared by 0 bases and J by 10 bases, with 19 bases between. Germline CDR1 and CDR2: SGHNT and YYREEE (reference sequence). CDR3 length: 16 residues. In nucleotides, the CDR3 is TGTGCCAGCAGCTTGGCTTCGGACGCTACCGCGGGAAAACTGTTTTTT. The encoded protein is CASSLASDATAGKLFF. The full variable domain, its missing parts supplied by reference TRBV5-4 and TRBJ1-4, is ETGVTQSPTHLIKTRGQQVTLRCSSQSGHNTVSWYQQALGQGPQFIFQYYREEENGRGNFPPRFSGLQFPNYSSELNVNALELDDSALYLCASSLASDATAGKLFFGSGTQLSVL.

The genes are TRBV7-8 and TRBJ2-7, with D unresolved. CDR1 and CDR2 from the germline V gene are SGHVS and FQNEAQ. The CDR3 runs 12 residues. The V gene lost 6 bases and the J gene lost 6 bases, with 12 bases spanning the gap. The CDR3 coding sequence is TGTGCCAGCAGTCCTCAGACCGGCGAGCAGTACTTC. Protein product: CASSPQTGEQYF.

The chain combines TRBV11-3 with TRBJ2-1; D perhaps matches TRBD2 (5 bases). Per germline, CDR1 SGHNT and CDR2 YENEEA. This CDR3 contains 16 residues. V was clipped by 5 bases and J by 0 bases, with 14 bases between them. The CDR3 is CASSPYERSSYNEQFF. In nucleotides, the CDR3 is TGTGCCAGCAGCCCCTACGAGCGGAGCTCCTACAATGAGCAGTTCTTC. The full variable domain, with the rest looked up from reference TRBV11-3 and TRBJ2-1, is EAGVVQSPRYKIIEKKQPVAFWCNPISGHNTLYWYLQNLGQGPELLIRYENEEAVDDSQLPKDRFSAERLKGVDSTLKIQPAELGDSAVYLCASSPYERSSYNEQFFGPGTRLTVL.

In this sample, this clone turned up once. CDR3 DNA: TGTGCCAGCAGTTCACGTTCGGGGGGCTATAGGGCCCAGTTCTTC. This sequence encodes CASSSRSGGYRAQFF. The V gene is TRBV27, the J gene TRBJ2-1; D is perhaps TRBD2 (7 bases). Germline V CDR1 and CDR2: MNHEY, SMNVEV (reference sequence). V was trimmed by 4 bases and J by 13 bases, leaving 23 bases between them. CDR3 length equals 15 residues.

This sequence joins TRBV14 and TRBJ2-3; 7 nucleotides agree with TRBD2. Germline V CDR1 and CDR2: SGHDN, FVKESK. The junction had 9 bases not matched to a gene; V was cut back by 0 bases and J by 0 bases. This CDR3 contains 18 residues. The CDR3 sequence is CASSQDLGGTMSTDTQYF. DNA of the CDR3: TGTGCCAGCAGCCAAGATCTCGGTGGGACTATGAGCACAGATACGCAGTATTTT.

This chain links TRBV6-6 with TRBJ2-5, with D possibly matching TRBD1 (7 bases). Between the trimmed V and J ends, which lost 0 bases and 4 bases, there was a span of 12 bases. Germline loops: CDR1 MNHNY, CDR2 SVGAGI (reference sequence). This CDR3 spans 15 amino acids. The CDR3 DNA reads as TGTGCCAGCAGTTACTCGACAGGGAGGTCAGAGACCCAGTACTTC. Protein product: CASSYSTGRSETQYF.

The genes are TRBV4-1 and TRBJ2-3; the D gene is possibly TRBD2 (5 bases). Trimming stripped 4 bases from V and 5 bases from J, with 22 bases between. Germline V gene lookup returns CDR1 MGHRA and CDR2 YSYEKL. This CDR3 region has 17 residues. DNA of the CDR3: TGCGCCAGCAGCCTTACCAGCGGCTCAATCTCCGTAGATACGCAGTATTTT. Translated: CASSLTSGSISVDTQYF.

The chain has TRBV2 and TRBJ2-7; 11 bases map to TRBD1. The CDR3 loop spans 14 amino acids. Germline V lookup: CDR1 SNHLY, CDR2 FYNNEI. V was clipped by 6 bases and J by 1 base; unmatched bases: 2. The CDR3 bases are TGTGCCAGCAGGGACAGGGGGCTTTCCTACGAGCAGTACTTC. As protein: CASRDRGLSYEQYF.

The chain links TRBV5-4 to TRBJ1-3; no firm D call. Between the trimmed V and J ends, which lost 2 bases and 0 bases, there was a span of 0 bases. The CDR3 extends over 12 amino acids. Germline V CDR1 and CDR2: SGHNT, YYREEE (reference sequence). CDR3 sequence: CASSFSGNTIYF. CDR3 in DNA: TGTGCCAGCAGCTTCTCTGGAAACACCATATATTTT.

This clone has a handful of counts. The rearrangement uses TRBV30 and TRBJ1-2; 11 bases are shared with TRBD1. The V gene end was trimmed by 1 base and the J gene end by 4 bases; junction bases not matched to a gene: 5. Germline values: CDR1 GTSNPN, CDR2 SVGIG (reference sequence). The CDR3 sequence is 15 residues long. This chain's CDR3 is CAWSAPDRGLYGYTF. As DNA, the CDR3 is TGTGCCTGGAGTGCCCCGGACAGGGGGCTCTATGGCTACACCTTC.

The genes are TRBV7-2 and TRBJ2-7; D is possibly TRBD2 (5 bases). Germline V gene lookup returns CDR1 SGHTA and CDR2 FQGNSA. V was pared by 4 bases and J by 3 bases, with 16 bases between. The CDR3 runs to 15 residues. CDR3 region: CASSSAGITYYEQYF. CDR3 bases: TGTGCCAGCAGCTCGGCCGGGATCACCTACTACGAGCAGTACTTC.